The rows below give T cell receptor beta chains drawn from one sample of a study of blood T cell repertoires in COVID-19. The assay was immunoSEQ multiplex PCR, and TCRdb's table has in-frame clones only and misses some. This table holds around 220,000 clones, around 88% found once. The specimen was PBMCs or T cells enriched from blood (not recorded which). The source is a woman between 45 and 65 years old with acute COVID-19. The CDR3 runs from the conserved cysteine through the conserved F or W. The order of the fields is V gene, D gene, clone size, J gene, CDR3 DNA, CDR3 protein. D genes are given only for firm matches. Clone size is given for some rows only: seen once, a few or many times, or a class if the clone is expanded.

V: TRBV5-4; D: TRBD1; size: NA; J: TRBJ2-7; DNA: TGTGCCAGCAGCCCCGCGGGACAGGCCCCGGCCTACGAGCAGTACTTC; CDR3: CASSPAGQAPAYEQYF
V: TRBV4-1; D: NA; size: NA; J: TRBJ1-2; DNA: TGCGCCAGCAGCCAAGAACAACGCAGGTTCTATGGCTACACCTTC; CDR3: CASSQEQRRFYGYTF
V: TRBV11-2; D: NA; size: NA; J: TRBJ2-1; DNA: TGTGCCAGCAGCACACCCGGGACAAGAACCTACAATGAGCAGTTCTTC; CDR3: CASSTPGTRTYNEQFF
V: TRBV29-1; D: NA; size: NA; J: TRBJ1-1; DNA: TGCAGCGTTGCTCGGGGAGGGGGCACTGAAGCTTTCTTT; CDR3: CSVARGGGTEAFF
V: TRBV7-8; D: NA; size: NA; J: TRBJ2-7; DNA: TGTGCCAGCAGCTTAGTGGTTCTATCCTACGAGCAGTACTTC; CDR3: CASSLVVLSYEQYF
V: TRBV10-3; D: NA; size: NA; J: TRBJ2-3; DNA: TGTGCCATCAGTGTAGGGGCCGGCACAGATACGCAGTATTTT; CDR3: CAISVGAGTDTQYF
V: TRBV29-1; D: NA; size: NA; J: TRBJ1-2; DNA: TGCAGCGTTGAAGGAGGCAGTGACCTCTATGGCTACACCTTC; CDR3: CSVEGGSDLYGYTF
V: TRBV12-3/TRBV12-4; D: NA; size: NA; J: TRBJ1-2; DNA: TGTGCCAGCAGTTTCTCGGGGGGCTACACCTTC; CDR3: CASSFSGGYTF
V: TRBV2; D: TRBD2; size: NA; J: TRBJ2-2; DNA: TGTGCCAGCACTGGACTAGGGAACACCGGGGAGCTGTTTTTT; CDR3: CASTGLGNTGELFF
V: TRBV19; D: NA; size: NA; J: TRBJ1-2; DNA: TGTGCCAGTAGTAATCGGGAGTCGTCCGCTGGCTACACCTTC; CDR3: CASSNRESSAGYTF
V: TRBV28; D: NA; size: NA; J: TRBJ1-2; DNA: TGTGCCAGCTCAACATTGGGGGGAATTAGCTATGGCTACACCTTC; CDR3: CASSTLGGISYGYTF
V: TRBV9; D: TRBD2; size: NA; J: TRBJ2-1; DNA: TGTGCCAGCAGCGCCAGCGGGAGCTACAATGAGCAGTTCTTC; CDR3: CASSASGSYNEQFF
V: TRBV7-6; D: NA; size: NA; J: TRBJ2-4; DNA: TGTGCCAGCAGCTTACAAAACCGGGACACGGCCGCCCTCTTAGCCAAAAACATTCAGTACTTC; CDR3: CASSLQNRDTAALLAKNIQYF
V: TRBV28; D: TRBD1; size: NA; J: TRBJ2-7; DNA: TGTGCCAGCAGTTCTGCCGGGACAGGGCGTTACGAGCAGTACTTC; CDR3: CASSSAGTGRYEQYF
V: TRBV2; D: NA; size: NA; J: TRBJ2-3; DNA: TGTGCCAGCAGTCGCGGGCTTGGCACAGATACGCAGTATTTT; CDR3: CASSRGLGTDTQYF
V: TRBV19; D: NA; size: NA; J: TRBJ2-5; DNA: TGTGCCAGTAGCATGCAAGAGACCCAGTACTTC; CDR3: CASSMQETQYF
V: TRBV27; D: NA; size: NA; J: TRBJ2-7; DNA: TGTGCCAGCAGTTTTGGGCCTCTCTACGAGCAGTACTTC; CDR3: CASSFGPLYEQYF
V: TRBV19; D: TRBD1; size: NA; J: TRBJ2-3; DNA: TGTGCCAGTAAGGGGACAGGGGAGGGTGATACGCAGTATTTT; CDR3: CASKGTGEGDTQYF
V: TRBV18; D: TRBD2; size: NA; J: TRBJ2-7; DNA: TGTGCCAGCTCACCAGCGGCTAGCGGGAATCTCGAGCAGTACTTC; CDR3: CASSPAASGNLEQYF
V: TRBV19; D: TRBD1; size: NA; J: TRBJ1-1; DNA: TGTGCCAGTAGAACCAACAGGGGGTTGGTAACTGAAGCTTTCTTT; CDR3: CASRTNRGLVTEAFF
V: TRBV27; D: NA; size: NA; J: TRBJ2-1; DNA: TGTGCCAGCAGAGATTCGAGCGGCTCCTACAATGAGCAGTTCTTC; CDR3: CASRDSSGSYNEQFF
V: TRBV18; D: TRBD1; size: NA; J: TRBJ2-7; DNA: TGTGCCAGCTCGACAGGGTCCTACGAGCAGTACTTC; CDR3: CASSTGSYEQYF
V: TRBV20-1; D: NA; size: NA; J: TRBJ1-2; DNA: TGCACCCCCTTCTATGGCTACACCTTC; CDR3: CTPFYGYTF
V: TRBV5-1; D: TRBD1; size: NA; J: TRBJ2-3; DNA: TGCGCCAGCAGCTTGCTCGGGACAGGGGCAGGTACGCAGTATTTT; CDR3: CASSLLGTGAGTQYF
V: TRBV15; D: TRBD1; size: NA; J: TRBJ2-7; DNA: TGTGCCACCAGCAGGGACAGGCGCGAGCAGTACTTC; CDR3: CATSRDRREQYF
V: TRBV2; D: NA; size: NA; J: TRBJ2-5; DNA: TGTGCCAGCAGTCAGGCCGGAGAGACCCAGTACTTC; CDR3: CASSQAGETQYF
V: TRBV28; D: NA; size: once; J: TRBJ1-1; DNA: TGTGCCAGCACTCTCCCGGGATCTGAGAACACTGAAGCTTTCTTT; CDR3: CASTLPGSENTEAFF
V: TRBV2; D: NA; size: once; J: TRBJ1-4; DNA: TGTGCCAGCAGTGAAGATAGAGGCGTGTGGGAGGGACTGTTTTTT; CDR3: CASSEDRGVWEGLFF
V: TRBV30; D: TRBD1; size: NA; J: TRBJ1-1; DNA: TGTGCCTGGAGCCTGGGACAGGGTGGAACTGAAGCTTTCTTT; CDR3: CAWSLGQGGTEAFF
V: TRBV6-4; D: TRBD2; size: NA; J: TRBJ2-1; DNA: TGTGCCAGCAGTGACTCGCGGGGGGTGGGCGTTCGAGAGCAGTTCTTC; CDR3: CASSDSRGVGVREQFF
V: TRBV11-3; D: NA; size: few; J: TRBJ2-7; DNA: TGTGCCAGCAGCCCGTCCGAGGGATACGAGCAGTACTTC; CDR3: CASSPSEGYEQYF
V: TRBV7-2; D: NA; size: NA; J: TRBJ2-3; DNA: TGTGCCAGCAGCTTAGTCTACCAGGGTGATACGCAGTATTTT; CDR3: CASSLVYQGDTQYF
V: TRBV2; D: NA; size: NA; J: TRBJ2-7; DNA: TGTGCCAGCAGTGTTTTTGCCTACTCCTACGAGCAGTACTTC; CDR3: CASSVFAYSYEQYF
V: TRBV7-3; D: NA; size: few; J: TRBJ2-1; DNA: TGTGCCAGCAGCTTACGGGAGAGCTCCTACAATGAGCAGTTCTTC; CDR3: CASSLRESSYNEQFF
V: TRBV25-1; D: NA; size: NA; J: TRBJ1-6; DNA: TGTGCCAGCAGTCCCTCCGCCGGGGGAAACTATAATTCACCCCTCCACTTT; CDR3: CASSPSAGGNYNSPLHF
V: TRBV5-6; D: TRBD1; size: NA; J: TRBJ1-5; DNA: TGTGCCAGCAGCTGGGACAGGAATCAGCCCCAGCATTTT; CDR3: CASSWDRNQPQHF
V: TRBV5-4; D: TRBD1; size: NA; J: TRBJ1-4; DNA: TGTGCCAGCAGCTTGGCACAGGGGAAAAATGAAAAACTGTTTTTT; CDR3: CASSLAQGKNEKLFF
V: TRBV3-1/TRBV3-2; D: TRBD2; size: NA; J: TRBJ2-7; DNA: TGTGCCAGCAGCCAAGGACTAGCGGGCTCCTACGAGCAGTACTTC; CDR3: CASSQGLAGSYEQYF
V: TRBV28; D: TRBD2; size: NA; J: TRBJ2-1; DNA: TGTGCCAGCAGTTTTAGCGGGAGGAATGAGCAGTTCTTC; CDR3: CASSFSGRNEQFF
V: TRBV4-2; D: TRBD1; size: NA; J: TRBJ1-5; DNA: TGTGCCAGCAGCCCGGGACAGGGGGCTGATCAGCCCCAGCATTTT; CDR3: CASSPGQGADQPQHF
V: TRBV6-5; D: NA; size: NA; J: TRBJ1-6; DNA: TGTGCCAGCAGACCCCTCGGGCAGGGTAATTCACCCCTCCACTTT; CDR3: CASRPLGQGNSPLHF
V: TRBV4-1; D: NA; size: few; J: TRBJ1-2; DNA: TGCGCCAGCAGCCCCAGCCCCGGGACAACAGAAGAAACTAACTATGGCTACACCTTC; CDR3: CASSPSPGTTEETNYGYTF
V: TRBV5-6; D: NA; size: NA; J: TRBJ1-6; DNA: TGTGCCAGCAGCTTGGGGAGACGCTCCTATAATTCACCCCTCCACTTT; CDR3: CASSLGRRSYNSPLHF
V: TRBV19; D: TRBD1; size: NA; J: TRBJ1-5; DNA: TGTGCCAGTAGTACCCGGGACAGGGGCCGGCAGCCCCAGCATTTT; CDR3: CASSTRDRGRQPQHF
V: TRBV28; D: TRBD1; size: NA; J: TRBJ1-2; DNA: TGTGCCAGCAGTTGGATACAGGGGTTAAGGGCTAACTATGGCTACACCTTC; CDR3: CASSWIQGLRANYGYTF
V: TRBV19; D: TRBD1; size: once; J: TRBJ1-1; DNA: TGTGCCAGCAGGACAGGGGGCACTGAAGCTTTCTTT; CDR3: CASRTGGTEAFF
V: TRBV29-1; D: NA; size: NA; J: TRBJ2-1; DNA: TGCAGCGTCGATCGCGGAACTTCGGGATACAATGAGCAGTTCTTC; CDR3: CSVDRGTSGYNEQFF
V: TRBV11-2; D: NA; size: NA; J: TRBJ1-3; DNA: TGTGCCAGCAGCTCGGACATTTGGTCTGGAAACACCATATATTTT; CDR3: CASSSDIWSGNTIYF
V: TRBV7-9; D: TRBD1; size: NA; J: TRBJ1-1; DNA: TGTGCCAGCAGCTTCAGCTCTACAGGGGCCATGAACACTGAAGCTTTCTTT; CDR3: CASSFSSTGAMNTEAFF
V: TRBV7-2; D: TRBD2; size: NA; J: TRBJ2-1; DNA: TGTGCCAGCAGCTTAGCAGGTCCTAGCGGGAGGGCCGGTGAGCAGTTCTTC; CDR3: CASSLAGPSGRAGEQFF
V: TRBV7-9; D: NA; size: NA; J: TRBJ1-3; DNA: TGTGCCAGCAGCTTAGACAGGGCAAGGGGCTCTGGAAACACCATATATTTT; CDR3: CASSLDRARGSGNTIYF